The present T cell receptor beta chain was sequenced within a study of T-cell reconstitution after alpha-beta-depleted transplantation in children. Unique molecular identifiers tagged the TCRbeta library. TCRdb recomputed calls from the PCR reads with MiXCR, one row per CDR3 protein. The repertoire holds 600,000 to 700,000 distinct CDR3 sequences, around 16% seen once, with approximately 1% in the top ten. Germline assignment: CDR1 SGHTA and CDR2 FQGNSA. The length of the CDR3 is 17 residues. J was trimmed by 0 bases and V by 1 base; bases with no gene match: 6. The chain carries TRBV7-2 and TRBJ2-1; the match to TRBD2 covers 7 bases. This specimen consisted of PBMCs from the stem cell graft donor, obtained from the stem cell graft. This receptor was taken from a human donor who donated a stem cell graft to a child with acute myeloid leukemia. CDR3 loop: CASSLGGGTTSYNEQFF. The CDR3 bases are TGTGCCAGCAGCTTAGGCGGGGGAACAACCTCCTACAATGAGCAGTTCTTC.